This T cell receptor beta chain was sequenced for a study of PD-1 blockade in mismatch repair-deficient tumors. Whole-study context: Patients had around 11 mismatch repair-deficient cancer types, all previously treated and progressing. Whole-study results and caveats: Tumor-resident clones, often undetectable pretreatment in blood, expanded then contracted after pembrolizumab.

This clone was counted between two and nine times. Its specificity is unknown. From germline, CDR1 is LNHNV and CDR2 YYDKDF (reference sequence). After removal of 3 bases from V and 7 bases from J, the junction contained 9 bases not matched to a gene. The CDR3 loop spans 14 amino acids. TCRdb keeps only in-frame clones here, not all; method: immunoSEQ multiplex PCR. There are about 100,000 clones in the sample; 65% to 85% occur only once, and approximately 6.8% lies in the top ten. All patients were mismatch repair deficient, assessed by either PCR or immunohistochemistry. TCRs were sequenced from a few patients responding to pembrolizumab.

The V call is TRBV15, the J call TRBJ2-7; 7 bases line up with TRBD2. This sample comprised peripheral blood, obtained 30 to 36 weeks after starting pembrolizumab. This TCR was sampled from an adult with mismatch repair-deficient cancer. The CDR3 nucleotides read TGTGCCACCAGCAGCGGGCAGCGGGAAATTGAGCAGTACTTC. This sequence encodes CATSSGQREIEQYF.